The rows below give T cell receptor beta chains drawn from one sample of a study of blood T cell repertoires in COVID-19. Clones were read by immunoSEQ multiplex PCR, and TCRdb kept only the in-frame ones, dropping some. The sample records approximately 260,000 clones, around 89% being singletons. Sequencing was performed on peripheral blood. These TCRs come from an older woman with COVID-19, enrolled during active disease. Each CDR3 is given with its conserved first and last residue. Fields, in order: J gene, V gene, D gene, clone size, CDR3 protein, CDR3 DNA. D genes are given only for firm matches. Clone size is given for some rows only: seen once, a few or many times, or a class if the clone is expanded.

TRBJ1-6 | TRBV6-2/TRBV6-3 | . | . | CASSDPPPGSYNSPLHF | TGTGCCAGCAGCGACCCCCCTCCGGGGTCCTATAATTCACCCCTCCACTTT
TRBJ1-1 | TRBV4-3 | TRBD1 | . | CASSQVEGGSEAFF | TGCGCCAGCAGCCAAGTCGAAGGGGGCTCTGAAGCTTTCTTT
TRBJ1-1 | TRBV5-1 | . | . | CASSFRGGSTEAFF | TGCGCCAGCAGCTTTAGAGGGGGATCCACTGAAGCTTTCTTT
TRBJ1-2 | TRBV6-5 | TRBD1 | . | CASRGQGYGYTF | TGTGCCAGCAGGGGACAGGGGTATGGCTACACCTTC
TRBJ1-6 | TRBV3-1/TRBV3-2 | TRBD1 | . | CASSPTGQGRSPLHF | TGTGCCAGCAGCCCGACGGGACAGGGGAGGTCACCCCTCCACTTT
TRBJ1-1 | TRBV5-4 | . | once | CASSRGGRGNTEAFF | TGTGCCAGCAGCCGGGGGGGGCGGGGGAACACTGAAGCTTTCTTT
TRBJ2-5 | TRBV15 | . | . | CATSKRGEGTQYF | TGTGCCACCAGCAAAAGGGGGGAGGGGACCCAGTACTTC
TRBJ1-3 | TRBV11-1 | . | . | CASSLDRGNTIYF | TGTGCCAGCAGCTTAGACAGAGGAAACACCATATATTTT
TRBJ1-6 | TRBV6-5 | TRBD1 | . | CASSYEQGHSPLHF | TGTGCCAGCAGTTACGAACAGGGGCATTCACCCCTCCACTTT
TRBJ2-2 | TRBV6-2/TRBV6-3 | TRBD2 | . | CASSSKRGDSNTGELFF | TGTGCCAGCAGTTCTAAGCGGGGGGACTCGAACACCGGGGAGCTGTTTTTT
TRBJ2-2 | TRBV4-3 | . | . | CASSQDLVAGELFF | TGCGCCAGCAGCCAAGATCTCGTAGCCGGGGAGCTGTTTTTT
TRBJ1-5 | TRBV6-2/TRBV6-3 | . | . | CASSYPAMDYSNQPQHF | TGTGCCAGCAGTTACCCCGCTATGGACTATAGCAATCAGCCCCAGCATTTT
TRBJ2-2 | TRBV7-2 | TRBD1 | . | CASSPGQKGELFF | TGTGCCAGCAGCCCGGGACAGAAAGGGGAGCTGTTTTTT
TRBJ2-5 | TRBV27 | TRBD2 | . | CASSLSAGRETQYF | TGTGCCAGCAGTTTATCAGCGGGGCGGGAGACCCAGTACTTC
TRBJ2-7 | TRBV18 | TRBD1 | . | CASSPGQGPYEQYF | TGTGCCAGCTCACCCGGACAGGGACCCTACGAGCAGTACTTC
TRBJ1-1 | TRBV4-1 | TRBD1 | . | CASSQGIRQGDTEAFF | TGCGCCAGCAGCCAAGGAATAAGGCAGGGGGATACTGAAGCTTTCTTT
TRBJ2-2 | TRBV27 | . | . | CASSSNRFRDTGELFF | TGTGCCAGCAGTTCAAACCGATTCAGGGATACCGGGGAGCTGTTTTTT
TRBJ2-7 | TRBV9 | . | . | CASSVVAGAGEQYF | TGTGCCAGCAGCGTAGTGGCTGGAGCGGGCGAGCAGTACTTC
TRBJ2-7 | TRBV19 | . | . | CASSGGLIPYEQYF | TGTGCCAGTAGTGGGGGACTGATACCCTACGAGCAGTACTTC
TRBJ2-3 | TRBV9 | . | . | CASSVGTGSSTDTQYF | TGTGCCAGCAGCGTAGGTACAGGTTCGTCCACAGATACGCAGTATTTT
TRBJ1-3 | TRBV4-2 | . | . | CASSQEGLLTGNTIYF | TGTGCCAGCAGCCAAGAAGGACTCCTGACGGGAAACACCATATATTTT
TRBJ1-4 | TRBV7-9 | . | once | CASSPQGRGEKLFF | TGTGCCAGCAGCCCGCAGGGAAGGGGTGAAAAACTGTTTTTT
TRBJ2-1 | TRBV7-2 | . | . | CASSLEATAYNEQFF | TGTGCCAGCAGCTTAGAAGCGACAGCCTACAATGAGCAGTTCTTC
TRBJ1-2 | TRBV20-1 | . | . | CSAKPVPGYTF | TGCAGTGCCAAGCCCGTCCCTGGCTACACCTTC
TRBJ1-5 | TRBV9 | TRBD1 | . | CASTTTGDADQPQHF | TGTGCCAGCACCACGACAGGGGATGCAGATCAGCCCCAGCATTTT
TRBJ1-2 | TRBV11-2 | TRBD1 | . | CASSLATGYGYTF | TGTGCCAGCAGCTTAGCGACAGGGTATGGCTACACCTTC
TRBJ1-3 | TRBV11-2 | . | few | CASSWGGAAGNTIYF | TGTGCCAGCAGCTGGGGGGGGGCTGCCGGAAACACCATATATTTT
TRBJ2-7 | TRBV3-1/TRBV3-2 | TRBD1 | . | CASHSRDRAAEQYF | TGTGCCAGCCACAGCCGGGACAGGGCGGCCGAGCAGTACTTC
TRBJ1-1 | TRBV18 | . | . | CASSPREQGTEAFF | TGTGCCAGCTCACCCCGGGAACAGGGCACTGAAGCTTTCTTT
TRBJ1-4 | TRBV5-4 | TRBD1 | . | CASSLPGQGEKLFF | TGTGCCAGCAGCTTGCCGGGACAGGGAGAAAAACTGTTTTTT
TRBJ2-3 | TRBV21-1 | . | . | CASSKYPLRWGSDTQYF | TGTGCCAGCAGCAAATATCCTCTGCGGTGGGGCTCAGATACGCAGTATTTT
TRBJ1-1 | TRBV5-8 | . | . | CASSRTPPFTEAFF | TGTGCCAGCAGCCGGACACCGCCTTTCACTGAAGCTTTCTTT
TRBJ2-7 | TRBV5-1 | TRBD1 | . | CASSWGTAPGEQYF | TGCGCCAGCAGCTGGGGGACAGCCCCGGGGGAGCAGTACTTC
TRBJ2-4 | TRBV19 | TRBD2 | . | CASRPVAGLAGSVAKNIQYF | TGTGCCAGTAGGCCCGTAGCCGGACTAGCGGGCTCCGTAGCCAAAAACATTCAGTACTTC
TRBJ2-5 | TRBV7-6 | TRBD1 | . | CASSLAGQGVVETQYF | TGTGCCAGCAGCTTAGCGGGACAGGGGGTAGTTGAGACCCAGTACTTC